These 26 T cell receptor beta chains originate from one sample sequenced in a study of spatial heterogeneity in lung cancer. Whole-study results and caveats: Tumors with more nonsynonymous mutations had more expanded intratumoral alpha and beta TCRs.

No cognate antigen is known for these TCRs. TCRdb reprocessed the 5' RACE reads via MiXCR and lists one record per CDR3 protein. This sample carries some 22,000 distinct CDR3 sequences, under 3.5% of them seen once, and the ten largest clones take 7% to 8%. Sample time point: sample taken at primary tumor resection. Material: lung tumor tissue, obtained at surgery. The receptors originated from a male donor with early-stage non-small cell lung cancer.

This clonotype was observed many times. The gene calls are TRBV27 and TRBJ2-3; 7 bases map to TRBD2. In germline, CDR1 is MNHEY, CDR2 SMNVEV (reference sequence). This CDR3 spans 15 amino acids. The J segment lost 0 bases and the V segment lost 3 bases, leaving 3 bases of the junction unmatched. In nucleotides, the CDR3 is TGTGCCAGCAGTTTCTCAGCGGGGAGCACAGATACGCAGTATTTT. As protein: CASSFSAGSTDTQYF.

This clonotype was recorded at least ten times. The CDR3 loop is CASSQDRGDSGNTIYF. The CDR3 DNA follows: TGTGCCAGCAGCCAGGACAGGGGGGACTCTGGAAACACCATATATTTT. The chain combines TRBV7-6 with TRBJ1-3, with 10 bases identical to TRBD1. CDR1 and CDR2 (germline): SGHVS, FNYEAQ. Germline trimming cut 5 bases from V and 0 bases from J; bases unmatched to any gene: 4. The CDR3 is made up of 16 amino acids.

Judged by abundance, this clonotype is medium-sized. The chain has TRBV12-3 or TRBV12-4 and TRBJ1-3, with D maybe TRBD1 (5 bases). The CDR3 spans 15 residues. Trimming took 0 bases from V and 4 from J, leaving 10 bases between them. The CDR3 coding sequence is TGTGCCAGCAGTTTAGCCGGGGCAGCCGGAAACACCATATATTTT. Translation: CASSLAGAAGNTIYF.

This clonotype was detected many times. This chain links TRBV2 with TRBJ2-2; 8 positions match TRBD2. This CDR3 comprises 15 residues. The junction had 7 bases not matched to a gene; V was cut back by 4 bases and J by 6 bases. Germline loops: CDR1 SNHLY, CDR2 FYNNEI. The DNA for the CDR3 is TGTGCCAGCAGTGGGGGACTAGTATCCCCCGGGGAGCTGTTTTTT. Protein: CASSGGLVSPGELFF.

This clonotype has a count of ten or more. The chain joins TRBV6-1 to TRBJ2-6, with no clear D. The CDR3 spans 13 residues. V lost 7 bases, J lost 3 bases, and 7 bases lay in between. CDR1 is MNHNS and CDR2 is SASEGT in the germline V gene. The CDR3 nucleotides are TGTGCCAGCATGGGTTATGGGGCCAACGTCCTGACTTTC. It specifies CASMGYGANVLTF.

This clonotype was recorded at least ten times. This rearrangement joins TRBV7-9 to TRBJ1-2; no definite D call. V lost 4 bases and J lost 4, with 10 bases in between. This CDR3 is 13 amino acids long. The germline V gene has CDR1 SEHNR and CDR2 FQNEAQ (reference sequence). The CDR3 sequence is CASSSPDFYGYTF. Here the CDR3 DNA reads TGTGCCAGCAGCTCGCCGGACTTCTATGGCTACACCTTC.

This clonotype has a count of ten or more. The chain carries TRBV10-3 and TRBJ2-2; 10 bases are a match to TRBD2. CDR3 length equals 17 residues. V trimming: 0 bases; J trimming: 6 bases; junction bases outside the gene matches: 7. Germline V lookup: CDR1 ENHRY, CDR2 SYGVKD. The CDR3 region is CAISESTGTSVSGELFF. Here the CDR3 DNA reads TGTGCCATCAGTGAGTCAACCGGGACTAGCGTGTCCGGGGAGCTGTTTTTT.

In its sample, this clonotype was seen many times. J is TRBJ2-2 and V is TRBV5-5; no firm D call. The V end lost 0 bases, the J end lost 5 bases, and 8 bases lay between the germline ends. Germline loops: CDR1 SGHKS, CDR2 YYEKEE (reference sequence). CDR3 size: 14 residues. CDR3 coding DNA: TGTGCCAGCAGCTTGGTTCCAGCAACCGGGGAGCTGTTTTTT. This gives the protein CASSLVPATGELFF.

This clonotype has ten or more counts. The J gene is TRBJ2-3, the V gene TRBV4-3; the match to TRBD2 covers 11 bases. Germline trimming cut 1 base from V and 8 bases from J; bases unmatched to any gene: 8. The CDR3 has 16 amino acids. Germline V gene data show CDR1 as LGHNA and CDR2 as YSLEER. CDR3 nucleotide sequence: TGCGCCAGCAGCCAAGCACCACTAGCGGGAGCCGGTACGCAGTATTTT. Protein product: CASSQAPLAGAGTQYF.

This clonotype has a count of ten or more. The chain joins TRBV3-1 to TRBJ2-7; unclear D gene. Germline lookup yields CDR1 LGHDT and CDR2 YNNKEL (reference sequence). This CDR3 comprises 11 residues. Trimming took 1 base from V and 5 from J, leaving 3 bases between them. CDR3 sequence reads: CASSQVDEQYF. CDR3 sequence (DNA): TGTGCCAGCAGCCAAGTTGACGAGCAGTACTTC.

There are many counts of this clonotype. This chain uses TRBV6-6 with TRBJ1-6, with no clear D. The V and J ends lost 6 bases and 6 bases respectively, with 21 bases between them. Germline CDR1 reads MNHNY; CDR2 reads SVGAGI (reference sequence). The CDR3 runs 17 residues. CDR3 in DNA: TGTGCCAGCAGCCCCCTGATGGGGTTTGATCGTAATTCACCCCTCCACTTT. Amino acids: CASSPLMGFDRNSPLHF.

This clonotype has at least ten counts. V gene TRBV5-1 combines with J gene TRBJ2-2; D possibly corresponds to TRBD1 (7 bases). This CDR3 spans 15 amino acids. Looked up from germline, CDR1 is SGHRS and CDR2 is YFSETQ. V lost 0 bases and J 4 bases, leaving 10 bases between the germline ends. The DNA of the CDR3 is TGCGCCAGCAGCTTGGGACAGGGAGGCACCGGGGAGCTGTTTTTT. This encodes CASSLGQGGTGELFF.

This clonotype occurred many times. The chain links TRBV7-2 to TRBJ2-1; 13 bases map to TRBD2. This CDR3 is 16 amino acids long. Per the germline V gene, CDR1 is SGHTA and CDR2 is FQGNSA. V gave up 5 bases and J gave up 5 bases; unmatched junction bases: 6. The CDR3 loop is CASSPQGLAGHNEQFF. CDR3 in DNA: TGTGCCAGCAGCCCACAGGGACTAGCGGGACACAATGAGCAGTTCTTC.

The rearrangement links TRBV19 to TRBJ1-4, with D unclear. Germline CDR1 and CDR2: LNHDA and SQIVND (reference sequence). The V and J ends lost 5 bases and 0 bases respectively, with 10 bases between them. This CDR3 has 15 residues. As DNA, the CDR3 is TGTGCCAGTAGTTTCGGAAGGGCAACTAATGAAAAACTGTTTTTT. As protein: CASSFGRATNEKLFF.

At least ten counts were recorded for this clonotype. The rearrangement uses TRBV10-3 and TRBJ2-1; no firm D call. The CDR3 totals 18 residues. With 4 bases removed from V and 0 bases from J, the gap between germline ends came to 19 bases. Germline V gives CDR1 ENHRY, CDR2 SYGVKD. The CDR3 DNA reads as TGTGCCATCAGTGCCGGAGCGACGGGCGGCAGCTCCTACAATGAGCAGTTCTTC. Translated, it gives CAISAGATGGSSYNEQFF.

There are many counts of this clonotype. The chain employs TRBV28 and TRBJ1-5, with 9 bases matching TRBD1. Germline CDR1 MDHEN, CDR2 SYDVKM. The CDR3 has 15 residues. The trim removed 8 bases at V and 2 bases at J, leaving 7 bases unmatched. CDR3 in DNA: TGTGCCAGCCACAGGGGGCACGGGGGCAATCAGCCCCAGCATTTT. It translates to CASHRGHGGNQPQHF.

This clonotype was seen ten or more times. The chain combines TRBV4-1 with TRBJ2-2; D uncertain. Deletions cut 0 bases from V and 2 bases from J, with 10 bases between. Germline V lookup: CDR1 MGHRA, CDR2 YSYEKL. This CDR3 is built from 16 residues. CDR3 nucleotide sequence: TGCGCCAGCAGCCAAGAGAAGCACACTAACACCGGGGAGCTGTTTTTT. Its protein is CASSQEKHTNTGELFF.

This clonotype was picked up many times. The chain links TRBV11-1 to TRBJ1-6; D remains ambiguous. V was trimmed by 1 base and J by 7 bases, leaving 11 bases between them. In germline, CDR1 is SGHAT, CDR2 FQDESV (reference sequence). The CDR3 totals 15 residues. CDR3 sequence (DNA): TGTGCCAGCAGCTTAGTGGAAGGGAGCAATTCACCCCTCCACTTT. Translated, it gives CASSLVEGSNSPLHF.

This clonotype ranks as medium-sized. J is TRBJ2-3 and V is TRBV15; D possibly corresponds to TRBD1 (5 bases). Germline CDR1 is LNHNV and CDR2 is YYDKDF (reference sequence). This CDR3 is built from 16 residues. V shed 11 bases and J shed 3 bases, with 24 bases lying between them. CDR3 DNA sequence: TGTGCCTCGTCAAGGGGCCAGGGTCTGCAGACAGATACGCAGTATTTT. This encodes CASSRGQGLQTDTQYF.

The sample holds many counts of this clonotype. The chain couples TRBV3-1 to TRBJ1-1; 9 bases fit TRBD1. The CDR3 is made up of 15 amino acids. V lost 2 bases to trimming and J lost 9 bases; unmatched junction nucleotides: 10. Germline CDR1 is LGHDT and CDR2 is YNNKEL (reference sequence). CDR3 bases: TGTGCCAGCAGCCAACGAGCAGGGACAGGGAGGCAAGCTTTCTTT. Translated, it gives CASSQRAGTGRQAFF.

This clonotype came up many times. The chain recombines TRBV11-2 with TRBJ2-1; D is undetermined. V was pared by 3 bases and J by 8 bases, with 11 bases between. The CDR3 has 13 amino acids. Germline V gives CDR1 SGHAT, CDR2 FQNNGV. DNA of the CDR3: TGTGCCAGCAGCTTCGGAGACGGCGATGAGCAGTTCTTC. It specifies CASSFGDGDEQFF. Looking up the rest from reference TRBV11-2 and TRBJ2-1 gives the full variable domain: EAGVAQSPRYKIIEKRQSVAFWCNPISGHATLYWYQQILGQGPKLLIQFQNNGVVDDSQLPKDRFSAERLKGVDSTLKIQPAKLEDSAVYLCASSFGDGDEQFFGPGTRLTVL.

This clonotype was counted ten times or more. The rearrangement uses TRBV12-3 or TRBV12-4 and TRBJ1-5; TRBD1 agrees at 8 bases. This CDR3 region has 13 residues. The V segment lost 7 bases and the J segment 5 bases; nucleotides outside the gene matches: 4. The CDR3 sequence: CASNGQGDQPQHF. The CDR3 bases are TGTGCCAGCAACGGACAGGGTGATCAGCCCCAGCATTTT.

This clonotype is medium-sized. The rearrangement uses TRBV20-1 and TRBJ2-4; D remains unclear. Per the germline V gene, CDR1 is DFQATT and CDR2 is SNEGSKA (reference sequence). V gave up 6 bases and J gave up 0 bases, with 9 bases separating them. This CDR3 region has 13 residues. The CDR3: CSAHPRAKNIQYF. DNA of the CDR3: TGCAGTGCCCACCCCCGAGCCAAAAACATTCAGTACTTC.

This clonotype was seen ten or more times. The chain recombines TRBV20-1 with TRBJ1-1; the D gene is possibly TRBD1 (5 bases). This CDR3 spans 11 amino acids. Germline V CDR1 and CDR2: DFQATT, SNEGSKA (reference sequence). V was pared by 5 bases and J by 10 bases, with 14 bases between. The CDR3 DNA follows: TGCAGTGCTGGCGGGGAGAGGGGAGCTTTCTTT. It translates to CSAGGERGAFF.

Judged by abundance, this clonotype is medium-sized. V and J are TRBV7-2 and TRBJ1-1; D is unclear. Germline V lookup: CDR1 SGHTA, CDR2 FQGNSA. V was cut by 3 bases and J by 5 bases, with 16 bases left in between. The length of the CDR3 is 15 residues. CDR3 DNA sequence: TGTGCCAGCAGCTTTAGGTGGCAGGTGGTAACTGAAGCTTTCTTT. It codes for CASSFRWQVVTEAFF.

This chain uses TRBV11-3 with TRBJ2-1; no clear D. In germline, CDR1 is SGHNT, CDR2 YENEEA. The CDR3 contains 15 residues. V lost 0 bases, J lost 6 bases, and 12 bases lay in between. The CDR3 DNA reads as TGTGCCAGCAGCTTAGATTCGGACGACTCCAATGAGCAGTTCTTC. It encodes CASSLDSDDSNEQFF.